The rows below give T cell receptor beta chains drawn from one sample of a study of T cell responses to AZD1222 COVID-19 vaccine. Sequencing was performed with immunoSEQ multiplex PCR; in TCRdb, only in-frame clones are kept and a portion is missing. This sample yields over 70,000 clones, of which over 85% are seen a single time; about 5.7% belongs to the top ten. This specimen was peripheral blood, taken 28 days after the second AZD1222 dose. The receptors were gathered from an adult who received the AZD1222 COVID-19 vaccine. CDR3s include the opening cysteine and the closing phenylalanine or tryptophan. The order of the fields is D gene, J gene, V gene, clone size, CDR3 protein, CDR3 DNA. The D gene is left open where the match is weak. Size is omitted from some rows. Given values are once, few, many or a class for expanded clones.

D gene: NA
J gene: TRBJ1-3
V gene: TRBV9
clone size: NA
CDR3 protein: CASSPGLSGNTIYF
CDR3 DNA: TGTGCCAGCAGCCCGGGACTCTCTGGAAACACCATATATTTT

D gene: TRBD1
J gene: TRBJ1-5
V gene: TRBV7-2
clone size: NA
CDR3 protein: CASSGWTGGSNQPQHF
CDR3 DNA: TGTGCCAGCAGCGGATGGACAGGGGGAAGCAATCAGCCCCAGCATTTT

D gene: TRBD1
J gene: TRBJ1-1
V gene: TRBV7-9
clone size: few
CDR3 protein: CASSPSRTGTTEAFF
CDR3 DNA: TGTGCCAGCAGCCCCTCCCGGACAGGGACCACTGAAGCTTTCTTT

D gene: TRBD1
J gene: TRBJ2-7
V gene: TRBV6-4
clone size: NA
CDR3 protein: CASREKRGTGYEQYF
CDR3 DNA: TGTGCCAGCAGAGAGAAGCGCGGGACAGGGTACGAGCAGTACTTC

D gene: NA
J gene: TRBJ1-5
V gene: TRBV12-5
clone size: few
CDR3 protein: CASGLQGHQPQHF
CDR3 DNA: TGTGCTAGTGGACTACAGGGCCATCAGCCCCAGCATTTT

D gene: NA
J gene: TRBJ1-2
V gene: TRBV6-2/TRBV6-3
clone size: NA
CDR3 protein: CASSYVPGGYTF
CDR3 DNA: TGTGCCAGCAGTTACGTACCCGGTGGCTACACCTTC

D gene: NA
J gene: TRBJ2-3
V gene: TRBV6-4
clone size: NA
CDR3 protein: CASSGTKVASTDTQYF
CDR3 DNA: TGTGCCAGCAGTGGGACTAAAGTTGCTAGCACAGATACGCAGTATTTT

D gene: NA
J gene: TRBJ1-5
V gene: TRBV4-1
clone size: NA
CDR3 protein: CASSRRTQLDQPQHF
CDR3 DNA: TGCGCCAGCAGCAGGAGGACGCAACTAGATCAGCCCCAGCATTTT

D gene: NA
J gene: TRBJ1-3
V gene: TRBV4-1
clone size: NA
CDR3 protein: CASSQEVGYWSGNTIYF
CDR3 DNA: TGCGCCAGCAGCCAAGAGGTCGGGTACTGGTCTGGAAACACCATATATTTT

D gene: NA
J gene: TRBJ1-1
V gene: TRBV27
clone size: NA
CDR3 protein: CASSLSAGISTEAFF
CDR3 DNA: TGTGCCAGCAGTTTATCGGCAGGAATTAGTACTGAAGCTTTCTTT

D gene: NA
J gene: TRBJ2-1
V gene: TRBV19
clone size: NA
CDR3 protein: CASSKPSVGSYNEQFF
CDR3 DNA: TGTGCCAGTAGTAAACCTAGCGTCGGCTCCTACAATGAGCAGTTCTTC

D gene: TRBD1
J gene: TRBJ1-3
V gene: TRBV3-1/TRBV3-2
clone size: NA
CDR3 protein: CASSQTTGKGNTIYF
CDR3 DNA: TGTGCCAGCAGCCAGACGACAGGGAAGGGAAACACCATATATTTT

D gene: NA
J gene: TRBJ1-1
V gene: TRBV9
clone size: NA
CDR3 protein: CASSVGWGGSNTEAFF
CDR3 DNA: TGTGCCAGCAGCGTAGGGTGGGGAGGATCGAACACTGAAGCTTTCTTT

D gene: TRBD1
J gene: TRBJ1-2
V gene: TRBV2
clone size: NA
CDR3 protein: CASSPTQGSSGYTF
CDR3 DNA: TGTGCCAGCAGTCCTACACAGGGGAGTAGTGGCTACACCTTC

D gene: NA
J gene: TRBJ1-2
V gene: TRBV7-8
clone size: NA
CDR3 protein: CASSLNAGSDYGYTF
CDR3 DNA: TGTGCCAGCAGCTTAAATGCGGGGAGTGACTATGGCTACACCTTC

D gene: NA
J gene: TRBJ1-1
V gene: TRBV7-9
clone size: NA
CDR3 protein: CASSFGESTEAFF
CDR3 DNA: TGTGCCAGCAGCTTTGGGGAGAGCACTGAAGCTTTCTTT

D gene: TRBD2
J gene: TRBJ2-1
V gene: TRBV7-3
clone size: few
CDR3 protein: CASSGPSGGAVVF
CDR3 DNA: TGTGCCAGCAGCGGACCTAGCGGGGGGGCCGTAGTCTTC

D gene: NA
J gene: TRBJ1-5
V gene: TRBV5-8
clone size: once
CDR3 protein: CASSSGQTHSNQPQHF
CDR3 DNA: TGTGCCAGCAGCTCGGGCCAGACTCATAGCAATCAGCCCCAGCATTTT

D gene: NA
J gene: TRBJ2-7
V gene: TRBV5-6
clone size: NA
CDR3 protein: CASKDSSLFNEQYF
CDR3 DNA: TGTGCCAGCAAGGACAGTTCCCTCTTTAACGAGCAGTACTTC

D gene: TRBD1
J gene: TRBJ2-7
V gene: TRBV4-3
clone size: NA
CDR3 protein: CASSLTGSSHEQYF
CDR3 DNA: TGCGCCAGCAGTCTGACAGGGTCTAGCCACGAGCAGTACTTC

D gene: NA
J gene: TRBJ2-6
V gene: TRBV18
clone size: NA
CDR3 protein: CASSPRQESSGANVLTF
CDR3 DNA: TGTGCCAGCTCACCACGACAGGAGAGCTCTGGGGCCAACGTCCTGACTTTC

D gene: NA
J gene: TRBJ1-3
V gene: TRBV24-1
clone size: NA
CDR3 protein: CAASRGADGNTIYF
CDR3 DNA: TGTGCCGCCTCCCGGGGGGCAGATGGAAACACCATATATTTT

D gene: NA
J gene: TRBJ2-2
V gene: TRBV2
clone size: NA
CDR3 protein: CASSVLQGGPGTGELFF
CDR3 DNA: TGTGCCAGCAGCGTATTACAGGGTGGGCCGGGCACCGGGGAGCTGTTTTTT

D gene: TRBD1
J gene: TRBJ2-1
V gene: TRBV11-3
clone size: NA
CDR3 protein: CASSSTGQYNEQFF
CDR3 DNA: TGTGCCAGCAGCTCGACGGGACAGTACAATGAGCAGTTCTTC

D gene: NA
J gene: TRBJ1-1
V gene: TRBV9
clone size: NA
CDR3 protein: CASSVGVGSPTEAFF
CDR3 DNA: TGTGCCAGCAGCGTAGGGGTAGGGAGTCCCACTGAAGCTTTCTTT

D gene: NA
J gene: TRBJ1-2
V gene: TRBV4-1
clone size: NA
CDR3 protein: CASSQTGLYGYTF
CDR3 DNA: TGCGCCAGCAGCCAAACAGGGCTTTATGGCTACACCTTC

D gene: NA
J gene: TRBJ2-7
V gene: TRBV5-5
clone size: NA
CDR3 protein: CASSPYAQADYSYEQYF
CDR3 DNA: TGTGCCAGCAGCCCCTACGCCCAGGCAGATTACTCCTACGAGCAGTACTTC

D gene: NA
J gene: TRBJ2-5
V gene: TRBV9
clone size: NA
CDR3 protein: CASSVQGGAGETQYF
CDR3 DNA: TGTGCCAGCAGCGTACAAGGGGGGGCCGGGGAGACCCAGTACTTC

D gene: NA
J gene: TRBJ2-5
V gene: TRBV2
clone size: NA
CDR3 protein: CASSEQQEETQYF
CDR3 DNA: TGTGCCAGCAGTGAACAGCAGGAAGAGACCCAGTACTTC

D gene: NA
J gene: TRBJ1-5
V gene: TRBV2
clone size: once
CDR3 protein: CASSDNYSNQPQHF
CDR3 DNA: TGTGCCAGCAGCGATAATTATAGCAATCAGCCCCAGCATTTT

D gene: NA
J gene: TRBJ1-6
V gene: TRBV5-5
clone size: NA
CDR3 protein: CASSLRTAYNSPLHF
CDR3 DNA: TGTGCCAGCAGCTTGAGGACAGCATATAATTCACCCCTCCACTTT